Following are 17 T cell receptor beta chains from one sample sequenced in a study of T cell responses to AZD1222 COVID-19 vaccine. Clones were read by immunoSEQ multiplex PCR, and TCRdb kept only the in-frame ones, dropping some. In the table there are about 190,000 clones, 92% of which are singletons. The specimen comprised peripheral blood, sampled on day 0 of AZD1222 vaccination. These receptors all come from an adult in good health.

The chain carries TRBV4-2 and TRBJ1-1; D not resolved. This CDR3 has 13 amino acids. Germline CDR1 and CDR2: LGHNA and YNFKEQ. V was pared by 1 base and J by 7 bases, with 10 bases between. Here the CDR3 reads CASSQVTVGEAFF. The CDR3 DNA sequence: TGTGCCAGCAGCCAAGTTACCGTCGGTGAAGCTTTCTTT.

This chain's CDR3 is CASSQRGKSSGNTIYF. DNA for the CDR3: TGTGCCAGCAGCCAGAGGGGCAAAAGCTCTGGAAACACCATATATTTT. The gene calls are TRBV3-1 (or the pseudogene TRBV3-2) and TRBJ1-3; possibly TRBD1 for D (5 bases). V was clipped by 3 bases and J by 0 bases, with 12 bases between them. The CDR3 spans 16 residues. CDR1 LGHDT and CDR2 YNNKEL come from the germline V gene (reference sequence).

This sequence joins TRBV4-2 and TRBJ2-5; D may be TRBD1 (7 bases). V lost 0 bases, J lost 2 bases, and 10 bases lay in between. Per the germline V gene, CDR1 is LGHNA and CDR2 is YNFKEQ. This CDR3 comprises 15 residues. The CDR3 sequence: CASSQDPGGQETQYF. The CDR3 DNA reads TGTGCCAGCAGCCAAGATCCAGGGGGGCAAGAGACCCAGTACTTC.

On this clone itself: The sample carries other DNA sequences with the same CDR3. The genes are TRBV12-3 or TRBV12-4 and TRBJ1-5, with D uncertain. The CDR3 length is 12 residues. Trimming cost V 6 bases and J 0 bases, with 3 bases left between them. CDR3 region: CASRNSNQPQHF. CDR3 DNA sequence: TGTGCCAGCAGAAATAGCAATCAGCCCCAGCATTTT.

This sequence joins TRBV24-1 and TRBJ2-2; either TRBD1 or TRBD2 may fit D (5 bases each). CDR3 length: 14 amino acids. The V end was cut by 4 bases, the J end by 7 bases, with 12 bases between. Germline CDR1 is KGHDR and CDR2 is SFDVKD. This CDR3 is CATSDPGTSGELFF. The CDR3 DNA is TGTGCCACCAGTGACCCGGGGACGAGCGGGGAGCTGTTTTTT.

The chain joins TRBV5-1 to TRBJ2-1; 10 nucleotides align to TRBD1. The CDR3 runs 15 residues. CDR1 is SGHRS and CDR2 is YFSETQ in the germline V gene. With 5 bases clipped from V and 8 bases from J, the junction kept 10 bases outside the gene matches. The chain's CDR3 is CASRDGQGGVDEQFF. Here the CDR3 DNA reads TGCGCCAGCAGGGATGGACAGGGGGGCGTCGATGAGCAGTTCTTC.

This clone turned up a few times. J is TRBJ1-1 and V is TRBV7-2; 10 bases are a match to TRBD1. From germline, CDR1 is SGHTA and CDR2 FQGNSA. With 5 bases clipped from V and 6 bases from J, the junction kept 3 bases outside the gene matches. This CDR3 is built from 13 residues. CDR3 region: CASSGGTGAEAFF. The CDR3 nucleotides are TGTGCCAGCAGCGGGGGGACAGGGGCTGAAGCTTTCTTT.

Written as DNA, the CDR3 is TGCGCCAGCAGGACTGGTACTAATTCACCCCTCCACTTT. The encoded protein is CASRTGTNSPLHF. The chain is built from TRBV5-1 and TRBJ1-6, with no clear D. In germline, CDR1 is SGHRS, CDR2 YFSETQ. V gave up 5 bases and J gave up 6 bases, with 9 bases separating them. The CDR3 sequence is 13 residues long. The entire variable domain, with the rest obtained from reference TRBV5-1 and TRBJ1-6, is as follows: KAGVTQTPRYLIKTRGQQVTLSCSPISGHRSVSWYQQTPGQGLQFLFEYFSETQRNKGNFPGRFSGRQFSNSRSEMNVSTLELGDSALYLCASRTGTNSPLHFGNGTRLTVT.

The rearrangement uses TRBV4-2 and TRBJ1-3; D is possibly TRBD1 (6 bases). V was pared by 1 base and J by 3 bases, with 13 bases between. Germline lookup yields CDR1 LGHNA and CDR2 YNFKEQ. The CDR3 length is 16 residues. CDR3 sequence reads: CASSQVGGAGGNTIYF. As DNA, the CDR3 is TGTGCCAGCAGCCAAGTCGGGGGCGCGGGTGGAAACACCATATATTTT.

The sample holds one count of this clone. The J gene is TRBJ1-6, the V gene TRBV19; weak D call: TRBD1 (6 bases). CDR1 is LNHDA, CDR2 SQIVND, per germline (reference sequence). Trimming removed 4 bases from V and 10 bases from J, with 14 bases in between. The CDR3 spans 14 residues. The CDR3 DNA reads TGTGCCAGTAGTAGTGTTGGGGGGCGGTCACCCCTCCACTTT. Its translation: CASSSVGGRSPLHF.

This chain links TRBV6-5 with TRBJ1-5; D gene unclear. The germline V and J ends were trimmed by 0 bases and 4 bases, with 7 bases remaining between them. Per the germline V gene, CDR1 is MNHEY and CDR2 is SVGAGI. The CDR3 consists of 14 residues. CDR3 residues: CASSYSHRNQPQHF. The CDR3 bases are TGTGCCAGCAGTTACTCGCACAGAAATCAGCCCCAGCATTTT.

V and J are TRBV29-1 and TRBJ1-2; TRBD1 is a possible D gene (5 bases). CDR3 size: 13 residues. The V end was cut by 4 bases, the J end by 4 bases, with 13 bases between. Germline V lookup: CDR1 SQVTM, CDR2 ANQGSEA. The CDR3 DNA is TGCAGCGTTGTTAGGGACCCCGGCTATGGCTACACCTTC. This sequence encodes CSVVRDPGYGYTF.

V gene TRBV19 combines with J gene TRBJ1-4, with 7 bases matching TRBD1. CDR1 and CDR2 (germline): LNHDA, SQIVND (reference sequence). This CDR3 has 14 amino acids. Trimming took 4 bases from V and 7 from J; bases not matched to a gene: 6. The DNA for the CDR3 is TGTGCCAGTAGTAACCGGGACAGCGGTGAAAAACTGTTTTTT. It encodes CASSNRDSGEKLFF.

The J gene is TRBJ2-7, the V gene TRBV2; D remains ambiguous. CDR3 length equals 14 residues. The germline gives CDR1 SNHLY, CDR2 FYNNEI. V gave up 2 bases and J gave up 5 bases, with 13 bases separating them. CDR3 loop: CASSERQVAHEQYF. The CDR3 DNA is TGTGCCAGCAGTGAAAGGCAGGTTGCCCACGAGCAGTACTTC.

The chain carries TRBV2 and TRBJ1-3; D call uncertain. This CDR3 is built from 14 residues. The germline CDR1 and CDR2 sequences are SNHLY and FYNNEI. Trimming took off 7 bases at V and 0 bases at J, with 10 bases between the two ends. CDR3 loop: CASIKGSSGNTIYF. CDR3 bases: TGTGCCAGCATTAAAGGGAGCTCTGGAAACACCATATATTTT. Drawing the rest from reference TRBV2 and TRBJ1-3, the complete variable domain is EPEVTQTPSHQVTQMGQEVILRCVPISNHLYFYWYRQILGQKVEFLVSFYNNEISEKSEIFDDQFSVERPDGSNFTLKIRSTKLEDSAMYFCASIKGSSGNTIYFGEGSWLTVV.

The chain recombines TRBV30 with TRBJ2-7, with D perhaps TRBD2 (6 bases). Germline V lookup: CDR1 GTSNPN, CDR2 SVGIG (reference sequence). V lost 0 bases to trimming and J lost 5 bases, with 8 bases between them. The CDR3 consists of 12 residues. The CDR3 spells CAWSVAGNEQYF. The CDR3 DNA sequence: TGTGCCTGGAGTGTGGCGGGGAACGAGCAGTACTTC.

This clone was detected only once. V gene TRBV6-2 or TRBV6-3 combines with J gene TRBJ2-6, with D uncertain. Germline V lookup: CDR1 MNHEY, CDR2 SVGEGT. The germline V and J ends were trimmed by 5 bases and 1 base, with 6 bases remaining between them. There are 14 residues in the CDR3. In DNA form, the CDR3 reads TGTGCCAGCAGTCGGCAGTCTGGGGCCAACGTCCTGACTTTC. Amino acid sequence: CASSRQSGANVLTF.